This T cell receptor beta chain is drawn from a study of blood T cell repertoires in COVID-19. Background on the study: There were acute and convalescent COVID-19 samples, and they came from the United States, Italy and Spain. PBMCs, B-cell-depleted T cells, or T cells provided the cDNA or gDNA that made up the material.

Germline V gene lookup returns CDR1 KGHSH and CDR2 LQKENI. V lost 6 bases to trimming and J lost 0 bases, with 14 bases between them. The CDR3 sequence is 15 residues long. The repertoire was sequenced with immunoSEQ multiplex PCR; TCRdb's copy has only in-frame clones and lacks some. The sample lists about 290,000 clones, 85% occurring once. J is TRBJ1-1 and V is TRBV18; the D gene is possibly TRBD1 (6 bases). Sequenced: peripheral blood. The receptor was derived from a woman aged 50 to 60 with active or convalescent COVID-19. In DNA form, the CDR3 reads TGTGCCAGCTCCTCGGTACAGGGCTTGAACACTGAAGCTTTCTTT. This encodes CASSSVQGLNTEAFF.